The 20 T cell receptor beta chains below all came from one sample that was sequenced in a study of PD-1 blockade in classical Hodgkin lymphoma. Clones were read by immunoSEQ multiplex PCR, and TCRdb kept only the in-frame ones, dropping some. The sample yields tens of thousands of clones, roughly 89% seen once. Every single patient, without exception, relapsed after autologous stem cell transplantation, and brentuximab vedotin exposure varied. Material: peripheral blood mononuclear cells (PBMCs), obtained before the second cycle of nivolumab. Every receptor here comes from a human donor with classical Hodgkin lymphoma.

This chain's CDR3 is CASSEDRESTGELFF. For the CDR3, the DNA is TGTGCCAGCAGTGAGGACAGGGAAAGCACCGGGGAGCTGTTTTTT. The V call is TRBV28, the J call TRBJ2-2; 8 bases agree with TRBD1. V lost 5 bases, J lost 4 bases, and 6 bases stayed unmatched. The CDR3 covers 15 residues. Germline values: CDR1 MDHEN, CDR2 SYDVKM.

The V and J genes are TRBV7-3 and TRBJ2-7; 7 nucleotides agree with TRBD2. Germline lookup yields CDR1 SGHTA and CDR2 FQGTGA. The CDR3 consists of 14 residues. Losses at the gene ends were 2 bases for V and 4 bases for J; bases not matched to a gene: 5. The CDR3 DNA sequence: TGTGCCAGCAGCTTAGGCGGGAGCGGATACGAGCAGTACTTC. Its protein is CASSLGGSGYEQYF.

The chain joins TRBV6-1 to TRBJ1-5, with 10 positions matching TRBD1. The V and J ends lost 6 bases and 5 bases, in that order; junction bases with no gene match: 7. The CDR3 is 15 residues long. Germline CDR1 MNHNS, CDR2 SASEGT. The CDR3 sequence: CASSPVTGGHQPQHF. The CDR3 nucleotides read TGTGCCAGCAGCCCCGTGACAGGGGGCCATCAGCCCCAGCATTTT.

The table lists this clone with a few counts. The chain uses TRBV19 and TRBJ1-6; D gene uncertain. This CDR3 has 12 residues. The germline V gene has CDR1 LNHDA and CDR2 SQIVND (reference sequence). V lost 4 bases to trimming and J lost 8 bases, with 6 bases between them. CDR3 nucleotides: TGTGCCAGTAGTAACAGTGATTCACCCCTCCACTTT. This codes for CASSNSDSPLHF.

The chain employs TRBV5-8 and TRBJ1-5; TRBD1 matches 12 bases. CDR1 is SGHTS, CDR2 YDEGEE, per germline. Trimming took 3 bases from V and 6 from J; bases not matched to a gene: 7. This CDR3 spans 16 amino acids. The CDR3, as DNA: TGTGCCAGCAGCTGGTCGGGGACAGGGGGCTTTCAGCCCCAGCATTTT. Its translation is CASSWSGTGGFQPQHF.

V gene TRBV5-1 combines with J gene TRBJ2-4, with 9 nucleotides matching TRBD1. The CDR3 runs to 17 residues. The ends lost 3 bases at V and 4 bases at J; junction bases unmatched: 11. Germline V gene sequence: CDR1 SGHRS, CDR2 YFSETQ. The CDR3 spells CASSWGTGSVIKNIQYF. CDR3 nucleotides: TGCGCCAGCAGCTGGGGGACAGGGAGCGTCATTAAAAACATTCAGTACTTC. The variable domain in full, with the rest retrieved from reference TRBV5-1 and TRBJ2-4, is KAGVTQTPRYLIKTRGQQVTLSCSPISGHRSVSWYQQTPGQGLQFLFEYFSETQRNKGNFPGRFSGRQFSNSRSEMNVSTLELGDSALYLCASSWGTGSVIKNIQYFGAGTRLSVL.

J is TRBJ2-5 and V is TRBV29-1; D unresolved. The end of the DNA fits TRBJ2-7 better, so the J call may be wrong. Germline CDR1 SQVTM, CDR2 ANQGSEA. This CDR3 contains 13 residues. In nucleotides, the CDR3 is TGCAGCGCACTTTCCGACCTGGGCTACGAGCAGTACTTC. This gives the protein CSALSDLGYEQYF.

The chain uses TRBV11-1 and TRBJ2-2; D is possibly TRBD2 (6 bases). The length of the CDR3 is 15 residues. V was trimmed by 3 bases and J by 7 bases, leaving 15 bases between them. Germline values: CDR1 SGHAT, CDR2 FQDESV (reference sequence). The CDR3 region is CASSFNGRIDGELFF. In DNA form, the CDR3 reads TGTGCCAGCAGCTTTAACGGGAGAATTGACGGGGAGCTGTTTTTT.

The rearrangement joins TRBV5-1 to TRBJ1-1; D uncertain. The CDR3 extends over 14 amino acids. The germline V gene encodes CDR1 SGHRS and CDR2 YFSETQ. The V gene lost 4 bases and the J gene lost 0 bases, with 10 bases spanning the gap. CDR3 amino acids: CASSGAQMNTEAFF. The CDR3 coding sequence is TGCGCCAGCAGCGGAGCTCAGATGAACACTGAAGCTTTCTTT.

This clone was seen a handful of times. J is TRBJ1-5 and V is TRBV4-1; D ambiguous. Germline V lookup: CDR1 MGHRA, CDR2 YSYEKL. The CDR3 runs 13 residues. V lost 1 base and J 6 bases, leaving 7 bases between the germline ends. The CDR3 nucleotides read TGCGCCAGCAGCCAAGTTCTCGTTCAGCCCCAGCATTTT. Its protein is CASSQVLVQPQHF.

This chain connects TRBV5-1 to TRBJ2-3; 9 positions match TRBD2. The CDR3 consists of 16 residues. The V gene end was trimmed by 1 base and the J gene end by 5 bases; junction bases not matched to a gene: 8. Looked up from germline, CDR1 is SGHRS and CDR2 is YFSETQ. CDR3 sequence: CASSLRAGGPGDTQYF. The CDR3 bases are TGCGCCAGCAGCTTGAGGGCGGGAGGGCCGGGAGATACGCAGTATTTT. The full variable domain, its missing parts supplied by reference TRBV5-1 and TRBJ2-3, is KAGVTQTPRYLIKTRGQQVTLSCSPISGHRSVSWYQQTPGQGLQFLFEYFSETQRNKGNFPGRFSGRQFSNSRSEMNVSTLELGDSALYLCASSLRAGGPGDTQYFGPGTRLTVL.

This clone appeared a single time. The chain carries TRBV19 and TRBJ1-3, with 8 bases aligning to TRBD1. Trimming cost V 3 bases and J 1 base; bases outside gene matches: 8. Germline CDR1 is LNHDA and CDR2 is SQIVND (reference sequence). This CDR3 is 17 amino acids long. The DNA of the CDR3 is TGTGCCAGTAGTATCCGGACAGGGACAAGTTCTGGAAACACCATATATTTT. Protein sequence: CASSIRTGTSSGNTIYF.

The chain carries TRBV29-1 and TRBJ2-7, with D perhaps matching TRBD1 (5 bases). V lost 6 bases to trimming and J lost 3 bases, with 18 bases between them. This CDR3 has 14 amino acids. Germline V gene lookup returns CDR1 SQVTM and CDR2 ANQGSEA. CDR3 DNA sequence: TGCAGCGTCGTTTCCGCTCCGACAGACTACGAGCAGTACTTC. It encodes CSVVSAPTDYEQYF.

This clone came up a few times. The rearrangement uses TRBV28 and TRBJ1-5, with unresolved D. The germline V gene encodes CDR1 MDHEN and CDR2 SYDVKM. The CDR3 length is 15 residues. V gave up 1 base and J gave up 2 bases, with 9 bases separating them. CDR3 DNA: TGTGCCAGCAGTTTATTCCCTGGTGGCAATCAGCCCCAGCATTTT. This codes for CASSLFPGGNQPQHF. The variable domain in full, completed from reference TRBV28 and TRBJ1-5, reads DVKVTQSSRYLVKRTGEKVFLECVQDMDHENMFWYRQDPGLGLRLIYFSYDVKMKEKGDIPEGYSVSREKKERFSLILESASTNQTSMYLCASSLFPGGNQPQHFGDGTRLSIL.

The chain carries TRBV5-4 and TRBJ2-5; the match to TRBD2 covers 11 bases. Unmatched junction bases numbered 8, after V lost 4 bases and J lost 3 bases. Germline-derived CDR1 and CDR2 are SGHNT and YYREEE (reference sequence). The CDR3 runs to 16 residues. The CDR3 here is CASSDPILAGEETQYF. The CDR3 nucleotides read TGTGCCAGCAGCGACCCCATACTAGCGGGAGAAGAGACCCAGTACTTC.

The chain recombines TRBV4-1 with TRBJ2-7; 7 nucleotides match TRBD1. The germline CDR1 and CDR2 sequences are MGHRA and YSYEKL. Germline trimming cut 2 bases from V and 1 base from J; bases unmatched to any gene: 8. CDR3 size: 16 residues. CDR3 sequence: CASSQMFRDRSYEQYF. The CDR3 DNA is TGCGCCAGCAGCCAAATGTTCCGGGACAGATCCTACGAGCAGTACTTC.

The chain recombines TRBV19 with TRBJ2-7; D is perhaps TRBD2 (6 bases). The germline V and J ends were trimmed by 3 bases and 4 bases, with 13 bases remaining between them. CDR1 and CDR2 from the germline V gene are LNHDA and SQIVND (reference sequence). CDR3 length: 14 amino acids. Here the CDR3 reads CASSISGDSYEQYF. The CDR3 coding sequence is TGTGCCAGTAGTATCTCTGGGGACTCTTACGAGCAGTACTTC.

The V and J genes are TRBV18 and TRBJ1-5, with D hard to call. V lost 2 bases and J lost 2, with 10 bases in between. Germline CDR1 and CDR2: KGHSH and LQKENI. The CDR3 totals 15 residues. The CDR3 sequence is CASSPGGFGNQPQHF. In DNA, the CDR3 is TGTGCCAGCTCACCAGGTGGGTTCGGCAATCAGCCCCAGCATTTT.

CDR3 sequence (DNA): TGTGCCAGCAAAAAGGGTGGAACAGATACGCAGTATTTT. Its protein product is CASKKGGTDTQYF. The rearrangement joins TRBV28 to TRBJ2-3, with no clear D. The length of the CDR3 is 13 residues. Per the germline V gene, CDR1 is MDHEN and CDR2 is SYDVKM. V lost 7 bases and J lost 3, with 11 bases in between. The entire variable domain, with the rest obtained from reference TRBV28 and TRBJ2-3, is as follows: DVKVTQSSRYLVKRTGEKVFLECVQDMDHENMFWYRQDPGLGLRLIYFSYDVKMKEKGDIPEGYSVSREKKERFSLILESASTNQTSMYLCASKKGGTDTQYFGPGTRLTVL.

The chain carries TRBV7-8 and TRBJ2-5; unclear D gene. This CDR3 region has 13 residues. V was clipped by 10 bases and J by 6 bases, with 18 bases between them. CDR1 SGHVS and CDR2 FQNEAQ come from the germline V gene. The CDR3 reads CATLKGGDKTQYF. The DNA for the CDR3 is TGTGCCACCCTAAAGGGTGGAGACAAGACCCAGTACTTC. Based on the CDR3 plus reference TRBV7-8 and TRBJ2-5, the full variable domain is GAGVSQSPRYKVAKRGQDVALRCDPISGHVSLFWYQQALGQGPEFLTYFQNEAQLDKSGLPSDRFFAERPEGSVSTLKIQRTQQEDSAVYLCATLKGGDKTQYFGPGTRLLVL.